One and the same sample provided the 5 T cell receptor beta chains below, sequenced in a study of cytomegalovirus exposure and HLA in healthy donors. Sequencing used immunoSEQ multiplex PCR; TCRdb keeps in-frame clones, though not all of them. The sample has approximately 180,000 clones, roughly 86% seen once. Sequences were obtained from PBMCs. The receptors derive from a woman aged 18-29 years in good health and CMV-seronegative.

This chain connects TRBV5-1 to TRBJ2-3; the match to TRBD2 covers 7 bases. The junction had 1 base not matched to a gene; V was cut back by 1 base and J by 2 bases. The CDR3 consists of 14 residues. Germline values: CDR1 SGHRS, CDR2 YFSETQ. The CDR3 DNA reads as TGCGCCAGCAGCTTGAGCGGGATCACAGATACGCAGTATTTT. This translates into CASSLSGITDTQYF.

The rearrangement joins TRBV5-4 to TRBJ2-3, with 7 bases aligning to TRBD2. Germline CDR1 and CDR2: SGHNT and YYREEE (reference sequence). V lost 4 bases, J lost 2 bases, and 16 bases stayed unmatched. The CDR3 has 18 residues. The CDR3 DNA sequence: TGTGCCAGCAGCCGGGACTTGGGGGGGAGATCAAACACAGATACGCAGTATTTT. Amino acids: CASSRDLGGRSNTDTQYF.

The genes are TRBV19 and TRBJ2-5; 7 bases align to TRBD1. This CDR3 has 18 residues. V shed 0 bases and J 2 bases; nucleotides not matched to a gene: 12. The germline CDR1 and CDR2 sequences are LNHDA and SQIVND (reference sequence). Here the CDR3 DNA reads TGTGCCAGTAGTATAGACCCTCTTACAGGGGACGGTCAAGAGACCCAGTACTTC. It codes for CASSIDPLTGDGQETQYF.

The chain recombines TRBV7-6 with TRBJ2-1; TRBD2 might be the D (7 bases). V was trimmed by 4 bases and J by 6 bases, leaving 22 bases between them. CDR3 size: 17 residues. From germline, CDR1 is SGHVS and CDR2 FNYEAQ. The CDR3 reads CASSSPVGGRGGNEQFF. CDR3 DNA: TGTGCCAGCAGCTCCCCCGTCGGGGGGCGCGGTGGCAATGAGCAGTTCTTC.

V gene TRBV6-5 combines with J gene TRBJ2-2, with 7 nucleotides matching TRBD2. Unmatched junction bases numbered 6, after V lost 7 bases and J lost 7 bases. Germline V gene data show CDR1 as MNHEY and CDR2 as SVGAGI. CDR3 length equals 13 residues. This CDR3 is CASTEGLNGELFF. The CDR3 DNA follows: TGTGCCAGCACCGAGGGACTAAACGGGGAGCTGTTTTTT.